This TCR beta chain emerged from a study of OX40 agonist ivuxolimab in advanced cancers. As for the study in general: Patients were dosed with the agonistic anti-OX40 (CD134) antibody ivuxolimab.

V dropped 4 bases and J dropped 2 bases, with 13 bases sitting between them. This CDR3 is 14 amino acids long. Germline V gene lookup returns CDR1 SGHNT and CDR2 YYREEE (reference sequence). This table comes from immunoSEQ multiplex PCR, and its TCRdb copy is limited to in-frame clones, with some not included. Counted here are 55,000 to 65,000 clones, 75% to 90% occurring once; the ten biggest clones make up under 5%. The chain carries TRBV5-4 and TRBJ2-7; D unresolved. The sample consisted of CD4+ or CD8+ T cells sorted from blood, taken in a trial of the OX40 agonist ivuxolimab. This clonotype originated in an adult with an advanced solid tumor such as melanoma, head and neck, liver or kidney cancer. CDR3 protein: CASSPEGPTYEQYF. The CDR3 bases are TGTGCCAGCAGCCCGGAAGGACCAACCTACGAGCAGTACTTC. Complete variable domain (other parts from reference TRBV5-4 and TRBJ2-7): ETGVTQSPTHLIKTRGQQVTLRCSSQSGHNTVSWYQQALGQGPQFIFQYYREEENGRGNFPPRFSGLQFPNYSSELNVNALELDDSALYLCASSPEGPTYEQYFGPGTRLTVT.